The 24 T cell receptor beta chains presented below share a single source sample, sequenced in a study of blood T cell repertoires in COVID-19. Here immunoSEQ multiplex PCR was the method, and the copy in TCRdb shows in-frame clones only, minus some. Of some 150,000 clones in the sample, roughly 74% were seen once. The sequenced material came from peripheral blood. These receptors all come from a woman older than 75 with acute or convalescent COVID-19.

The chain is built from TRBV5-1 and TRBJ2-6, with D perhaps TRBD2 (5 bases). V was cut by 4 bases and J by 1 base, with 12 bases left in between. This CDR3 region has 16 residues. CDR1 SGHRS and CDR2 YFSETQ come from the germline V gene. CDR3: CASSGGPRSGANVLTF. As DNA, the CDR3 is TGCGCCAGCAGCGGCGGGCCCAGATCTGGGGCCAACGTCCTGACTTTC.

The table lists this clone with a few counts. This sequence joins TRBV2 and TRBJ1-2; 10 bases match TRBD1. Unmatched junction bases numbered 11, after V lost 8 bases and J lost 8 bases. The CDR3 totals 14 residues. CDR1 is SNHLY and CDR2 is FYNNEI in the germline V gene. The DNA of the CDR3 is TGTGCCAGCCTCCGGGACAGGGGTATTGGAGGCTACACCTTC. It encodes CASLRDRGIGGYTF. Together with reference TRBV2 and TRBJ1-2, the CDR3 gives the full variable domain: EPEVTQTPSHQVTQMGQEVILRCVPISNHLYFYWYRQILGQKVEFLVSFYNNEISEKSEIFDDQFSVERPDGSNFTLKIRSTKLEDSAMYFCASLRDRGIGGYTFGSGTRLTVV.

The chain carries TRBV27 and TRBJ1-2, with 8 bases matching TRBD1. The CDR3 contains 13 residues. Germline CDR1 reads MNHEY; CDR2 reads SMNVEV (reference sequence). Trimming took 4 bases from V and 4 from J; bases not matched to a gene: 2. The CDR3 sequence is CASSSGQGYGYTF. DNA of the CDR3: TGTGCCAGCAGTTCCGGACAGGGCTATGGCTACACCTTC.

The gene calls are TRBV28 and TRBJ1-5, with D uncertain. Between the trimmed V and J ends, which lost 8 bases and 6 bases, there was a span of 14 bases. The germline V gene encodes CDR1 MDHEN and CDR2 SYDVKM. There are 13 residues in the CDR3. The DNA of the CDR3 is TGTGCCAGCGCATTCCCCCCCAGTCAGCCCCAGCATTTT. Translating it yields CASAFPPSQPQHF. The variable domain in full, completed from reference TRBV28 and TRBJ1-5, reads DVKVTQSSRYLVKRTGEKVFLECVQDMDHENMFWYRQDPGLGLRLIYFSYDVKMKEKGDIPEGYSVSREKKERFSLILESASTNQTSMYLCASAFPPSQPQHFGDGTRLSIL.

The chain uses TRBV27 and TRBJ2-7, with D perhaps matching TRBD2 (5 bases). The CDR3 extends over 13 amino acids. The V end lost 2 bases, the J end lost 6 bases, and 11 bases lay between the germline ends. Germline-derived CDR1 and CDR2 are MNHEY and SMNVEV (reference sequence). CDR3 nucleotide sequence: TGTGCCAGCAGTTTAGAAGGACTCGCCGAGCAGTACTTC. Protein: CASSLEGLAEQYF.

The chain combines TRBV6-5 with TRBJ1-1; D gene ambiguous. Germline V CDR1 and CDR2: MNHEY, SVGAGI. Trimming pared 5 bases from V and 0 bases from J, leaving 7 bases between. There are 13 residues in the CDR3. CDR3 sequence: CASSKRVNTEAFF. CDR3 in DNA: TGTGCCAGCAGTAAGAGAGTGAACACTGAAGCTTTCTTT.

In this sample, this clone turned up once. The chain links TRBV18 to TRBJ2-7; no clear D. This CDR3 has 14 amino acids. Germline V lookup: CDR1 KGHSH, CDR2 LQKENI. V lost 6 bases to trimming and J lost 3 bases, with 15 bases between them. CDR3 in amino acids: CASSPPWNYYEQYF. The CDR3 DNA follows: TGTGCCAGCTCCCCTCCGTGGAACTACTACGAGCAGTACTTC.

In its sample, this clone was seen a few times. CDR3 sequence (DNA): TGCGCCAGCAGCAACGGGAGGGCCGGGTACACCGGGGAGCTGTTTTTT. Protein sequence: CASSNGRAGYTGELFF. The rearrangement uses TRBV5-1 and TRBJ2-2; 8 nucleotides match TRBD2. The germline CDR1 and CDR2 sequences are SGHRS and YFSETQ. With V trimmed by 4 bases and J by 3 bases, 8 bases remained unmatched. The CDR3 spans 16 residues.

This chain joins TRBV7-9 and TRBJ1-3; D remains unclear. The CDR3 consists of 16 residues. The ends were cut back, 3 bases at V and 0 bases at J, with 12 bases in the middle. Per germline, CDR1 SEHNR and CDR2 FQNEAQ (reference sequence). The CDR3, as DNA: TGTGCCAGCAGCTTGGGCACCCTCCTCTCTGGAAACACCATATATTTT. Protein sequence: CASSLGTLLSGNTIYF.

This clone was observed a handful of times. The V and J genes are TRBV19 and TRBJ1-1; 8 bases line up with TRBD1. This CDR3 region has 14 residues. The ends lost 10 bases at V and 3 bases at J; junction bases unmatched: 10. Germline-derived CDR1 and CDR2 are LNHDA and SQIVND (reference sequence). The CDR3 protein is CATRQGRKHTEAFF. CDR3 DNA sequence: TGTGCCACTCGACAGGGGAGAAAACACACTGAAGCTTTCTTT.

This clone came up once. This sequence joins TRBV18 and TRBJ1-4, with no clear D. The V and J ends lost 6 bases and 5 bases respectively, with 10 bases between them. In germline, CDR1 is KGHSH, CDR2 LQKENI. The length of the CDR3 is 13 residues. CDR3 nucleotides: TGTGCCAGCTCCCGGGGTGAAAATGAAAAACTGTTTTTT. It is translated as CASSRGENEKLFF.

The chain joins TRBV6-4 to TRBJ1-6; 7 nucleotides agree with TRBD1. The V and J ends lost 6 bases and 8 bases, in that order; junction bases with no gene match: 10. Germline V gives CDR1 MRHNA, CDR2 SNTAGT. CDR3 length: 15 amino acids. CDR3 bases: TGTGCCAGCAGGGGGACAGCGGGTCCTGATTCACCCCTCCACTTT. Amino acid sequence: CASRGTAGPDSPLHF.

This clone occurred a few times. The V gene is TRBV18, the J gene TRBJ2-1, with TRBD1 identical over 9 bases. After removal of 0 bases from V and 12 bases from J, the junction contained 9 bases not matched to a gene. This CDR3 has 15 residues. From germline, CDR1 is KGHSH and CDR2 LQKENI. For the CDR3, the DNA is TGTGCCAGCTCACCACCCGTTACAGGGGGCGCGGGGCAGTTCTTC. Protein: CASSPPVTGGAGQFF.

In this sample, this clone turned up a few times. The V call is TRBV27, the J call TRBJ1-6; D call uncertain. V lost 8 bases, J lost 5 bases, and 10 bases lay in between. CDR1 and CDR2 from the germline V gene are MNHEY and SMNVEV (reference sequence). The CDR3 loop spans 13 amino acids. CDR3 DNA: TGTGCCAGCCGGTCCAAAGATAATTCACCCCTCCACTTT. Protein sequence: CASRSKDNSPLHF.

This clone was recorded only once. The CDR3 DNA reads as TGTGCCAGTAGTATAGAGGCGGGAGGCCCCTACAATGAGCAGTTCTTC. This sequence encodes CASSIEAGGPYNEQFF. The gene calls are TRBV19 and TRBJ2-1; 8 nucleotides agree with TRBD2. Germline V gives CDR1 LNHDA, CDR2 SQIVND (reference sequence). Trimming removed 0 bases from V and 2 bases from J; junction bases left unmatched: 3. The CDR3 is 16 residues long.

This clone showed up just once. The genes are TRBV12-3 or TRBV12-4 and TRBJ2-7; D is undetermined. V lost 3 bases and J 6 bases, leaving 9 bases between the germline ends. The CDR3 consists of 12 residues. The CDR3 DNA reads TGTGCCAGCAGTTTCTCTAGTACCGAGCAGTACTTC. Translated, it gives CASSFSSTEQYF.

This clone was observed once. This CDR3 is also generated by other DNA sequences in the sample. Here the CDR3 reads CASSPGTAYEQYF. Here the CDR3 DNA reads TGTGCCAGCTCTCCCGGGACAGCCTACGAGCAGTACTTC. This chain connects TRBV18 to TRBJ2-7, with 7 bases aligning to TRBD1. Germline V CDR1 and CDR2: KGHSH, LQKENI. CDR3 length: 13 amino acids. V gave up 6 bases and J gave up 2 bases; unmatched junction bases: 4.

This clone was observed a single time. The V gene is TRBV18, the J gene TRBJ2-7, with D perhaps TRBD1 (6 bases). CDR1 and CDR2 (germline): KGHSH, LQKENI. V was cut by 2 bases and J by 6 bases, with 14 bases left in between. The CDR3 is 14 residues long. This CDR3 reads CASSPFNEGGEQYF. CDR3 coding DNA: TGTGCCAGCTCACCATTCAATGAAGGGGGCGAGCAGTACTTC.

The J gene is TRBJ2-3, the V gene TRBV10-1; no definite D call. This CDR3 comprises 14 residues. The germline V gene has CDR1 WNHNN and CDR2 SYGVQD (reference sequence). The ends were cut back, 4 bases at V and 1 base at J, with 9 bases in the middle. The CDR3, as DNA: TGCGCCAGCAGTGGTTCCTCAGGCACAGATACGCAGTATTTT. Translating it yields CASSGSSGTDTQYF.

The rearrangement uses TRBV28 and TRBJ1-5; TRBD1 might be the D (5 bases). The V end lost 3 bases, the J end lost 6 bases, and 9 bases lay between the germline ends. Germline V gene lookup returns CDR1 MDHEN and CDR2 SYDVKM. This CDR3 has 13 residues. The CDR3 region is CASSFQGRQPQHF. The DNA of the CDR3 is TGTGCCAGCAGTTTTCAGGGCCGTCAGCCCCAGCATTTT.

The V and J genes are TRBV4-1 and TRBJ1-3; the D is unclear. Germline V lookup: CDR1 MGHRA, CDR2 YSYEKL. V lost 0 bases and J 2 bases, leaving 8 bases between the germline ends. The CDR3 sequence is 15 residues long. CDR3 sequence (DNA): TGCGCCAGCAGCCAAGACCGGGGAGCTGGAAACACCATATATTTT. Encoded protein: CASSQDRGAGNTIYF.

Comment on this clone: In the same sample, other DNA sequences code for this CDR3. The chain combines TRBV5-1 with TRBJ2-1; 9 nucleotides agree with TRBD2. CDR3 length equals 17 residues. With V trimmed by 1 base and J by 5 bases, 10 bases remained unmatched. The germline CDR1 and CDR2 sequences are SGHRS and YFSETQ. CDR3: CASSLKGGRAFDNEQFF. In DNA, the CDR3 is TGCGCCAGCAGCTTGAAAGGCGGGAGGGCCTTCGACAATGAGCAGTTCTTC.

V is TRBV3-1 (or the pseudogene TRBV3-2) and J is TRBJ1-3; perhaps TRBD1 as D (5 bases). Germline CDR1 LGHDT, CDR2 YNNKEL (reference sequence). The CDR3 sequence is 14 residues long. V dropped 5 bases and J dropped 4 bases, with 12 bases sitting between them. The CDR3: CASSSGGYGNTIYF. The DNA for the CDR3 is TGTGCCAGCAGCTCGGGGGGGTACGGAAACACCATATATTTT.

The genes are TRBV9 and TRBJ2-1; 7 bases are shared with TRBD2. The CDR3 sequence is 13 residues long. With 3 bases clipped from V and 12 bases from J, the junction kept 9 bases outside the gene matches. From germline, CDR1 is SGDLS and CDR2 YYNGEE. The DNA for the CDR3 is TGTGCCAGCAGCGCGCCAGCGGGACGGCGGCAGTTCTTC. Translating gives CASSAPAGRRQFF. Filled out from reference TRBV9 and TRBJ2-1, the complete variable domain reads DSGVTQTPKHLITATGQRVTLRCSPRSGDLSVYWYQQSLDQGLQFLIQYYNGEERAKGNILERFSAQQFPDLHSELNLSSLELGDSALYFCASSAPAGRRQFFGPGTRLTVL.